The entry that follows covers one T cell receptor (beta chain) sequence. Assay: immunoSEQ multiplex PCR; the TCRdb copy retains only in-frame clones and omits some. Of around 20,000 clones listed, around 74% are singletons. Through week 26, nivolumab 3 mg/kg IV was given weeks 1, 4, 7, 10, then biweekly. CDR1 is SGHVS, CDR2 FQNEAQ, per germline. The V and J ends lost 4 bases and 0 bases respectively, with 4 bases between them. The CDR3 is 13 residues long. These data come from a study of ipilimumab plus nivolumab after autologous stem cell transplantation. This chain uses TRBV7-8 with TRBJ2-1, with D hard to call. The material was PBMCs, obtained in a trial of ipilimumab plus nivolumab as post-transplant consolidation. This sequence was found in a male donor with diffuse large B-cell lymphoma. This CDR3 is CASSSISYNEQFF. The CDR3 DNA reads TGTGCCAGCAGCTCCATCTCCTACAATGAGCAGTTCTTC.